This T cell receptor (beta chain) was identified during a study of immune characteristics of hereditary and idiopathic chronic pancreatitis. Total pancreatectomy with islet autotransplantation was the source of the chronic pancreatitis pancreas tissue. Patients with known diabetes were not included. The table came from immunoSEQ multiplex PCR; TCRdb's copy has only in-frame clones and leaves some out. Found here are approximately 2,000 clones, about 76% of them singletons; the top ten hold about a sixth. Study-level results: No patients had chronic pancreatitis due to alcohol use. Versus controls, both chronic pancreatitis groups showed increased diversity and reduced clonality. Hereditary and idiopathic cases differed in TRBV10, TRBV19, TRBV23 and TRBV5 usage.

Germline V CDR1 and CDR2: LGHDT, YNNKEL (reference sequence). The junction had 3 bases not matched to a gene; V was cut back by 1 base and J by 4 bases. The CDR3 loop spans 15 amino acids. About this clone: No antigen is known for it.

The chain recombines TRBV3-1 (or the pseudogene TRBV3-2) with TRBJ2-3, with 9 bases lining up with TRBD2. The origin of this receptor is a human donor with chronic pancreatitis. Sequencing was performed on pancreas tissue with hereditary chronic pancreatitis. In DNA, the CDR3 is TGTGCCAGCAGCCAAGTGGCGGGGGGGGCAGATACGCAGTATTTT. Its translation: CASSQVAGGADTQYF.